This T cell receptor (beta chain) was documented in a study of cytomegalovirus exposure and HLA in healthy donors. TCRdb keeps only in-frame clones here, not all; method: immunoSEQ multiplex PCR. Here the sample spans over 120,000 clones, about nine tenths being singletons. The sequence was obtained from a man aged 18-30 years in good health and CMV-seropositive. Sequenced input: PBMCs.

The CDR3 bases are TGTGCCAGCAGTTTTGGAGGAACTAACTATGGCTACACCTTC. Protein sequence: CASSFGGTNYGYTF. The chain has TRBV27 and TRBJ1-2; D is uncertain. V shed 3 bases and J shed 0 bases, with 8 bases lying between them. Looked up from germline, CDR1 is MNHEY and CDR2 is SMNVEV (reference sequence). CDR3 length: 14 residues.